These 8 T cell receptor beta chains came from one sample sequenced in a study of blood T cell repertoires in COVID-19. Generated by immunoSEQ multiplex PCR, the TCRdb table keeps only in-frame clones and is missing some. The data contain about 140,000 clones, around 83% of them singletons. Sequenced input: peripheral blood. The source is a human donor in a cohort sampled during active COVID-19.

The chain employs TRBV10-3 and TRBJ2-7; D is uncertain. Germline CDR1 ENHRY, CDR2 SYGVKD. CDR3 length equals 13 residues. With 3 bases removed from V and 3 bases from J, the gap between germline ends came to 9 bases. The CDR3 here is CAISDTPSYEQYF. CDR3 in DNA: TGTGCCATCAGTGATACCCCGAGCTACGAGCAGTACTTC.

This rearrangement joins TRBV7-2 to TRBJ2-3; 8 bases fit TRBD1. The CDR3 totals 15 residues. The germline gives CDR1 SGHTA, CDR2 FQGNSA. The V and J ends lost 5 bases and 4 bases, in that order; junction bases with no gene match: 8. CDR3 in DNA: TGTGCCAGCAGCCAGATGACAGGGGTTTCAGATACGCAGTATTTT. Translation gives CASSQMTGVSDTQYF.

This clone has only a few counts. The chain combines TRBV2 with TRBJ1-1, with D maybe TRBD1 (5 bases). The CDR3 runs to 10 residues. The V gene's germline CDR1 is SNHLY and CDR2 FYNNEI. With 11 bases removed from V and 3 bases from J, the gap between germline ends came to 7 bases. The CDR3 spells CAWGDTEAFF. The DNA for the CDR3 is TGTGCCTGGGGGGACACTGAAGCTTTCTTT.

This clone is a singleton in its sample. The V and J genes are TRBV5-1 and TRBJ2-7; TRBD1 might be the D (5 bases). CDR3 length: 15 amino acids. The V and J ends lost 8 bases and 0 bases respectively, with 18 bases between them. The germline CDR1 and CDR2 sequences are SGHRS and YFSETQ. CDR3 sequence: CASYQDSSYSYEQYF. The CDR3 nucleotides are TGCGCCAGTTACCAAGACAGCTCATACTCCTACGAGCAGTACTTC.

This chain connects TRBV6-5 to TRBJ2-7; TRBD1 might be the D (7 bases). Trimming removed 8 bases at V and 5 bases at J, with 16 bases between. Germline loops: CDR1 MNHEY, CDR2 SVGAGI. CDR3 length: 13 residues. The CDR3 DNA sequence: TGTGCCAGCCGAAGACAGGGAGGTAACGAGCAGTACTTC. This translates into CASRRQGGNEQYF.

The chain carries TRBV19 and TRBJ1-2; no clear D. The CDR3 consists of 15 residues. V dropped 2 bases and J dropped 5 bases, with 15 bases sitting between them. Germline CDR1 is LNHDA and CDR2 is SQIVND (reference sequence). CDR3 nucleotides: TGTGCCAGTAGTATAAATAGCGGGGATGCGTATGGCTACACCTTC. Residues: CASSINSGDAYGYTF.

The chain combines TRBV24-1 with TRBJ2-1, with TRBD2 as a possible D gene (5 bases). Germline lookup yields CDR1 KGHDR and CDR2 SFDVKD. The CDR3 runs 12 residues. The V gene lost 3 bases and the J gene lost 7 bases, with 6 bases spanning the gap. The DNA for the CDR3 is TGTGCCACCAGTGATCCGGGGAATGAGCAGTTCTTC. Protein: CATSDPGNEQFF.

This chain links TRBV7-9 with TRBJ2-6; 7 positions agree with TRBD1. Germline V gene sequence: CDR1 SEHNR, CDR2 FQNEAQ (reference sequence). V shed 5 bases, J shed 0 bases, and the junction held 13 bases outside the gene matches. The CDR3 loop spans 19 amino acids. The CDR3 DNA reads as TGTGCCAGCAGCCCGGGAAGGGACAGCTCCAGCTCTGGGGCCAACGTCCTGACTTTC. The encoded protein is CASSPGRDSSSSGANVLTF.